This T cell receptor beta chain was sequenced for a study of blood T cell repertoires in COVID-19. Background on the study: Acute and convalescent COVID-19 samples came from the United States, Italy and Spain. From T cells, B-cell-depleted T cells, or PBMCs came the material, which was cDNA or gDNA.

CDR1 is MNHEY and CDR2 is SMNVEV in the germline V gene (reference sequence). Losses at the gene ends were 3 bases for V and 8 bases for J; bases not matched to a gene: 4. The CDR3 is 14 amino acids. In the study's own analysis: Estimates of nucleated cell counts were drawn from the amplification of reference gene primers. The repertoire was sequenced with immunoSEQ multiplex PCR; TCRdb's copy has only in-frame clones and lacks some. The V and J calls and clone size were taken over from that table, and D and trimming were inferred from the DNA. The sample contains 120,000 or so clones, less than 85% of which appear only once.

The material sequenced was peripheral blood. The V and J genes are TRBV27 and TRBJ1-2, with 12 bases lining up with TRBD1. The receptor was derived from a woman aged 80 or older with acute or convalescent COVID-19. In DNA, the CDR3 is TGTGCCAGCAGTTTCTCAGGGACAGGGGGCGGCTACACCTTC. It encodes CASSFSGTGGGYTF.